The 20 T cell receptor beta chains below come from one sample, sequenced in a study of low-dose radiotherapy and immunotherapy resistance in tumors. First-strand cDNA used TRAV- and TRBV-specific primers, covering alpha and beta chains. PCR amplification of the TCRs was performed with Phusion for 20 PCR cycles, and it relied on a constant-region primer together with a V-primer adapter. Via MiXCR, TCRdb re-called the reads, giving one row per CDR3 protein. The sample comprises 60,000 or so distinct CDR3 sequences, around a quarter of which are singletons, and 6.5% to 7% rests with the top ten. Time point specified: after trial treatment. The treatment here: LDRT plus nivolumab, ipilimumab, low-dose cyclophosphamide and aspirin (RACIN trial). The starting material was PBMCs, obtained after low-dose radiotherapy plus immunotherapy. The receptors come from a male donor with prostate cancer.

This clonotype appeared many times. V is TRBV4-3 and J is TRBJ1-2, with unresolved D. This CDR3 is built from 14 residues. Germline CDR1 LGHNA, CDR2 YSLEER. With 3 bases removed from V and 6 bases from J, the gap between germline ends came to 14 bases. The CDR3, as DNA: TGCGCCAGCAGCCACATAAATCCGGACGATGGCTACACCTTC. Translation: CASSHINPDDGYTF.

This clonotype was recorded at least ten times. This chain uses TRBV7-3 with TRBJ2-6; the match to TRBD1 covers 8 bases. The V gene's germline CDR1 is SGHTA and CDR2 FQGTGA. CDR3 length equals 17 residues. Trimming cost V 2 bases and J 1 base; bases outside gene matches: 4. For the CDR3, the DNA is TGTGCCAGCAGCTTAGTGACAGGGGCGTCTGGGGCCAACGTCCTGACTTTC. The encoded protein is CASSLVTGASGANVLTF.

This clonotype was counted at least ten times. The chain uses TRBV12-3 or TRBV12-4 and TRBJ1-5; 9 bases map to TRBD1. The CDR3 contains 16 residues. J lost 2 bases, V lost 5 bases, and 7 bases had no gene match. DNA for the CDR3: TGTGCCAGCAGTCCCGGACAGGGGATGGGCAATCAGCCCCAGCATTTT. It specifies CASSPGQGMGNQPQHF.

Turning to this clonotype: Lacking the conserved final phenylalanine or tryptophan, this CDR3 likely reflects a read error. V is TRBV4-3 and J is TRBJ2-1; 10 bases line up with TRBD2. CDR1 is LGHNA and CDR2 is YSLEER in the germline V gene. The junction had 9 bases not matched to a gene; V was cut back by 5 bases and J by 8 bases. This CDR3 contains 15 residues. The CDR3 protein is CASSLDGLAGDEQFL. The CDR3 nucleotides read TGCGCCAGCAGCTTGGATGGCCTAGCGGGGGATGAGCAGTTCTTG.

This clonotype occurred many times. The chain uses TRBV20-1 and TRBJ2-4, with 8 bases that match TRBD2. Trimming took 0 bases from V and 6 from J; bases not matched to a gene: 7. There are 15 residues in the CDR3. Germline values: CDR1 DFQATT, CDR2 SNEGSKA (reference sequence). As DNA, the CDR3 is TGCAGTGCTAGAGATCGGGTGGCGGGGGGAAACATTCAGTACTTC. Translation gives CSARDRVAGGNIQYF.

The rearrangement links TRBV11-2 to TRBJ2-1; tentative D call: TRBD2 (6 bases). Germline V gene lookup returns CDR1 SGHAT and CDR2 FQNNGV. The CDR3 is 13 residues long. The V end was cut by 6 bases, the J end by 6 bases, with 12 bases between. The CDR3, as DNA: TGTGCCAGCAGTCGACTAGTGTTCAATGAGCAGTTCTTC. It specifies CASSRLVFNEQFF.

This chain joins TRBV28 and TRBJ1-6; 8 bases map to TRBD1. The CDR3 is 15 amino acids. The trim removed 4 bases at V and 7 bases at J, leaving 6 bases unmatched. The V gene's germline CDR1 is MDHEN and CDR2 SYDVKM. CDR3 in DNA: TGTGCCAGCAGTTCTCACAGGGGGAACAATTCACCCCTCCACTTT. As protein: CASSSHRGNNSPLHF.

This clonotype occurred many times. The chain joins TRBV5-1 to TRBJ2-5; maybe TRBD2 (6 bases). V lost 4 bases to trimming and J lost 5 bases, with 18 bases between them. Germline-derived CDR1 and CDR2 are SGHRS and YFSETQ. The CDR3 contains 15 residues. As DNA, the CDR3 is TGCGCCAGCAGCCGTACCCTCGGGAGTTGGGAGACCCAGTACTTC. Its translation: CASSRTLGSWETQYF.

This clonotype was seen repeatedly, ten times or more. V is TRBV11-2 and J is TRBJ2-1, with D perhaps being TRBD1 or TRBD2 (5 bases each). The V and J ends lost 5 bases and 7 bases respectively, with 18 bases between them. Per germline, CDR1 SGHAT and CDR2 FQNNGV. This CDR3 comprises 15 residues. CDR3: CASSHRDQPGNEQFF. The CDR3, as DNA: TGTGCCAGCAGCCACCGGGACCAACCTGGAAATGAGCAGTTCTTC.

This clonotype was observed many times. This chain uses TRBV12-3 or TRBV12-4 with TRBJ2-7; 7 nucleotides agree with TRBD2. The CDR3 is 14 amino acids. After removal of 3 bases from V and 2 bases from J, the junction contained 4 bases not matched to a gene. The CDR3 loop reads CASSFRREAYEQYF. The DNA for the CDR3 is TGTGCCAGCAGTTTTCGACGGGAGGCCTACGAGCAGTACTTC.

This clonotype was counted ten times or more. The CDR3 DNA reads as TGCAGCGTTGATAGTGCATTCGGGTTCACTGAAGCTTTCTTT. Encoded protein: CSVDSAFGFTEAFF. This chain links TRBV29-1 with TRBJ1-1; D is uncertain. The CDR3 totals 14 residues. CDR1 and CDR2 from the germline V gene are SQVTM and ANQGSEA. V was trimmed by 3 bases and J by 4 bases, leaving 15 bases between them. The full variable domain, rest sourced from reference TRBV29-1 and TRBJ1-1, is SAVISQKPSRDICQRGTSLTIQCQVDSQVTMMFWYRQQPGQSLTLIATANQGSEATYESGFVIDKFPISRPNLTFSTLTVSNMSPEDSSIYLCSVDSAFGFTEAFFGQGTRLTVV.

This clonotype was recorded many times. V usage is TRBV5-1 and J usage is TRBJ2-7, with TRBD1 as a possible D gene (6 bases). Germline V gene sequence: CDR1 SGHRS, CDR2 YFSETQ. The CDR3 contains 14 residues. V shed 4 bases and J shed 9 bases, with 20 bases lying between them. The CDR3 loop is CASSAGTTPPGQYF. CDR3 DNA: TGCGCCAGCAGCGCCGGGACAACCCCTCCGGGGCAGTACTTC.

Here the CDR3 reads CASSPPEGGMVTDTQYF. The CDR3 DNA sequence: TGTGCCAGCAGCCCCCCCGAGGGGGGCATGGTCACAGATACGCAGTATTTT. The chain recombines TRBV5-8 with TRBJ2-3; D assignment may be TRBD1 or TRBD2 (6 bases each). V was pared by 4 bases and J by 2 bases, with 20 bases between. This CDR3 is 17 amino acids long. Germline CDR1 SGHTS, CDR2 YDEGEE.

Concerning this clonotype itself: A much larger clone lies a single base off, so this may be a read error. The gene calls are TRBV27 and TRBJ1-2; D is possibly TRBD1 (5 bases). CDR3 length: 15 amino acids. Germline V gives CDR1 MNHEY, CDR2 SMNVEV (reference sequence). The CDR3 DNA reads TGTGCCTGCAGCACCCTACGGGGGGAGATCTATGGCTACACCTTC. Protein sequence: CACSTLRGEIYGYTF.

The V and J genes are TRBV19 and TRBJ2-3; D is ambiguous. The V gene's germline CDR1 is LNHDA and CDR2 SQIVND (reference sequence). The germline V and J ends were trimmed by 3 bases and 1 base, with 8 bases remaining between them. The CDR3 has 14 residues. CDR3 in amino acids: CASSIGPGTDTQYF. CDR3 coding DNA: TGTGCCAGTAGTATCGGACCAGGCACAGATACGCAGTATTTT.

The rearrangement uses TRBV20-1 and TRBJ2-5, with TRBD1 matching 7 bases. The CDR3 totals 14 residues. The V gene end was trimmed by 0 bases and the J gene end by 6 bases; junction bases not matched to a gene: 7. Germline V CDR1 and CDR2: DFQATT, SNEGSKA (reference sequence). CDR3 loop: CSARELGQSQTQYF. For the CDR3, the DNA is TGCAGTGCTAGAGAATTGGGACAGAGCCAGACCCAGTACTTC.

Many counts were recorded for this clonotype. The chain uses TRBV28 and TRBJ2-7, with 8 bases lining up with TRBD2. With V trimmed by 10 bases and J by 5 bases, 7 bases remained unmatched. In germline, CDR1 is MDHEN, CDR2 SYDVKM. The CDR3 spans 12 residues. The CDR3 region is CATEGLVHEQYF. The CDR3, as DNA: TGTGCCACCGAGGGACTAGTCCACGAGCAGTACTTC.

This clonotype was seen many times. This rearrangement joins TRBV10-3 to TRBJ2-1; 8 bases map to TRBD2. The CDR3 consists of 15 residues. CDR1 and CDR2 from the germline V gene are ENHRY and SYGVKD. The ends lost 3 bases at V and 7 bases at J; junction bases unmatched: 8. CDR3 DNA sequence: TGTGCCATCAGTGAAGGGCGGGAGGTAGTAAATGAGCAGTTCTTC. It specifies CAISEGREVVNEQFF.

This clonotype has at least ten counts. The V and J genes are TRBV27 and TRBJ2-1, with D possibly matching TRBD1 (6 bases). Germline loops: CDR1 MNHEY, CDR2 SMNVEV (reference sequence). The V end lost 3 bases, the J end lost 1 base, and 7 bases lay between the germline ends. The CDR3 length is 14 residues. DNA for the CDR3: TGTGCCAGCAGTTTCGGACAGTCCTACAATGAGCAGTTCTTC. Translating it yields CASSFGQSYNEQFF.

In its sample, this clonotype was seen many times. J is TRBJ1-5 and V is TRBV28; a possible D gene is TRBD1 (5 bases). V was cut by 1 base and J by 12 bases, with 13 bases left in between. Germline assignment: CDR1 MDHEN and CDR2 SYDVKM. This CDR3 is 13 amino acids long. CDR3 DNA: TGTGCCAGCAGTTTATTCAGGTCGGGGGGCCAGCATTTT. Protein sequence: CASSLFRSGGQHF.